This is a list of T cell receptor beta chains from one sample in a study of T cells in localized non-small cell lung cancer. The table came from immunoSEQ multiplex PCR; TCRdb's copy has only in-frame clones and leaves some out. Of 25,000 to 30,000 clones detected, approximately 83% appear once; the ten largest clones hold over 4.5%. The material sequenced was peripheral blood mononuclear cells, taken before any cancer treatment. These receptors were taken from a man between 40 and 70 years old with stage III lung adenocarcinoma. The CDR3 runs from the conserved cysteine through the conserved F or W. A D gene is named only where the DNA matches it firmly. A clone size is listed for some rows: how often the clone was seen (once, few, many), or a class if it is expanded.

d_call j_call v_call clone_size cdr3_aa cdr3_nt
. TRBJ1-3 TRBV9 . CASSVDSGVGNTIYF TGTGCCAGCAGCGTAGATTCAGGGGTCGGAAACACCATATATTTT
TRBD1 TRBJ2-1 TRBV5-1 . CASFRTGSNEQFF TGCGCCAGCTTCCGGACAGGCTCCAATGAGCAGTTCTTC
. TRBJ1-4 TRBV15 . CATSRDQAEKLFF TGTGCCACCAGCAGAGATCAAGCGGAAAAACTGTTTTTT
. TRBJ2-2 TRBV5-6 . CASSLQGGELFF TGTGCCAGCAGCTTGCAGGGCGGGGAGCTGTTTTTT
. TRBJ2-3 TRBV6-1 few CASSDTGSNPDTQYF TGTGCCAGCAGTGATACCGGGAGTAACCCAGATACGCAGTATTTT
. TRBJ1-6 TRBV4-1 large CASSQEVGGFDSPLHF TGCGCCAGCAGCCAAGAAGTGGGGGGATTTGACTCACCCCTCCACTTT
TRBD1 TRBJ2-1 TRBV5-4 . CASRRQGADEQFF TGTGCCAGCAGACGACAGGGGGCGGATGAGCAGTTCTTC
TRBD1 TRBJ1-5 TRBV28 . CSIRQGQMQPQHF TGTTCAATACGACAGGGTCAAATGCAGCCCCAGCATTTT
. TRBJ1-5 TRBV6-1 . CASSGIGYSNQPQHF TGTGCCAGCAGTGGTATTGGTTATAGCAATCAGCCCCAGCATTTT
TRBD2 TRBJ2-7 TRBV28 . CASSIAGGPYEQYF TGTGCCAGCAGTATAGCGGGAGGGCCCTACGAGCAGTACTTC
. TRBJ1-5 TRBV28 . CASSSGMRAGPNQPQHF TGTGCCAGCAGTTCCGGGATGAGGGCCGGGCCCAATCAGCCCCAGCATTTT
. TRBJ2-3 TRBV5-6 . CASSLRGPGDTQYF TGTGCCAGCAGCTTACGGGGGCCGGGGGATACGCAGTATTTT
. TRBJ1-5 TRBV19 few CASSPGWTDNQPQHF TGTGCCAGTAGTCCCGGATGGACAGATAATCAGCCCCAGCATTTT
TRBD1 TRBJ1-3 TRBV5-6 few CASGLTGGVGNTIYF TGTGCCAGCGGATTGACAGGGGGTGTTGGAAACACCATATATTTT
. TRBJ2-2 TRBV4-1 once CASSQAGGRNTGELFF TGCGCCAGCAGCCAAGCCGGAGGGAGGAACACCGGGGAGCTGTTTTTT
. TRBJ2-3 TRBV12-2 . CAIPKAGGGTDTQYF TGTGCAATCCCTAAGGCGGGGGGGGGCACAGATACGCAGTATTTT
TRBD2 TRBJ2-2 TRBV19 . CATTRGLAGGLVTGELFF TGTGCCACAACCCGAGGACTAGCGGGGGGGCTGGTCACCGGGGAGCTGTTTTTT
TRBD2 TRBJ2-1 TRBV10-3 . CAISGGLAGGGGEQFF TGTGCCATCAGTGGAGGACTAGCGGGAGGTGGAGGGGAGCAGTTCTTC
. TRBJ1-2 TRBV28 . CASLSGGQVYGYTF TGTGCCAGCCTAAGTGGGGGGCAGGTCTATGGCTACACCTTC
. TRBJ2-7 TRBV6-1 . CASSLGNPYEQYF TGTGCCAGCAGTTTAGGGAACCCCTACGAGCAGTACTTC
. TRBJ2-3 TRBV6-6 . CASSPPGADTQYF TGTGCCAGCAGCCCCCCGGGCGCGGATACGCAGTATTTT
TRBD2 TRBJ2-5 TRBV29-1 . CSAGLAGDVETQYF TGCAGCGCGGGACTAGCGGGGGATGTGGAGACCCAGTACTTC
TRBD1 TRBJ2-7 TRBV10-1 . CASTHQGQPRPGEQYF TGCGCCAGCACCCACCAGGGACAGCCTCGGCCGGGAGAGCAGTACTTC
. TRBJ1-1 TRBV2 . CASAENTEAFF TGTGCCAGCGCAGAAAACACTGAAGCTTTCTTT
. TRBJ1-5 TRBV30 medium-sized CAWSPGLNNQPQHF TGTGCCTGGAGCCCGGGACTGAACAATCAGCCCCAGCATTTT
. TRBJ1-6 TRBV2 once CASSGIGSSYNSPLHF TGTGCCAGCAGTGGGATAGGAAGCTCCTATAATTCACCCCTCCACTTT
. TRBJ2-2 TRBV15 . CATSRLLTGELFF TGTGCCACCAGCCGACTACTCACCGGGGAGCTGTTTTTT